Presented here are 24 T cell receptor beta chains from one specimen sequenced in a study of blood T cell repertoires in COVID-19. Assay: immunoSEQ multiplex PCR; the TCRdb copy retains only in-frame clones and omits some. The data show about 190,000 clones, more than 60% seen once. Material for sequencing was peripheral blood. These receptors were collected from a woman aged 50 to 60 with acute or convalescent COVID-19.

The chain carries TRBV27 and TRBJ2-1; TRBD2 matches at 9 bases. Germline V gene data show CDR1 as MNHEY and CDR2 as SMNVEV (reference sequence). The ends lost 6 bases at V and 1 base at J; junction bases unmatched: 10. The length of the CDR3 is 17 residues. For the CDR3, the DNA is TGTGCCAGCAGGGGCTTGCGGGAGGGCCAGTCCTACAATGAGCAGTTCTTC. Amino acids: CASRGLREGQSYNEQFF.

The chain carries TRBV3-1 (or the pseudogene TRBV3-2) and TRBJ1-1, with 7 positions matching TRBD1. This CDR3 contains 14 residues. Germline loops: CDR1 LGHDT, CDR2 YNNKEL (reference sequence). Trimming removed 4 bases from V and 9 bases from J; junction bases left unmatched: 11. This CDR3 reads CASSLLDRPSKAFF. For the CDR3, the DNA is TGTGCCAGCAGCCTCTTGGACAGGCCATCTAAAGCTTTCTTT.

This clone appeared a single time. The CDR3 spells CASSQDPGVNTEAFF. In DNA, the CDR3 is TGCGCCAGCAGCCAAGACCCAGGGGTGAACACTGAAGCTTTCTTT. This sequence joins TRBV4-1 and TRBJ1-1; perhaps TRBD1 as D (6 bases). CDR3 length: 15 residues. Trimming cost V 0 bases and J 0 bases, with 8 bases left between them. CDR1 and CDR2 from the germline V gene are MGHRA and YSYEKL.

A few counts support this clone. The gene calls are TRBV6-2 or TRBV6-3 and TRBJ1-5, with D perhaps TRBD1 (5 bases). Between the trimmed V and J ends, which lost 0 bases and 7 bases, there was a span of 16 bases. Germline lookup yields CDR1 MNHEY and CDR2 SVGEGT. The CDR3 is 16 amino acids. The CDR3 reads CASSYSGARVWQPQHF. CDR3 DNA sequence: TGTGCCAGCAGTTACTCAGGGGCCAGGGTCTGGCAGCCCCAGCATTTT.

The rearrangement uses TRBV14 and TRBJ1-6; 7 bases align to TRBD1. This CDR3 contains 16 residues. The germline V gene encodes CDR1 SGHDN and CDR2 FVKESK. Trimming at V came to 4 bases and at J to 7 bases, leaving 10 bases not matched to a gene. CDR3 in amino acids: CASSPSWGQTNSPLHF. CDR3 bases: TGTGCCAGCAGCCCTAGTTGGGGACAGACAAATTCACCCCTCCACTTT. The full variable domain, its missing parts supplied by reference TRBV14 and TRBJ1-6, is EAGVTQFPSHSVIEKGQTVTLRCDPISGHDNLYWYRRVMGKEIKFLLHFVKESKQDESGMPNNRFLAERTGGTYSTLKVQPAELEDSGVYFCASSPSWGQTNSPLHFGNGTRLTVT.

The chain couples TRBV5-6 to TRBJ2-7; TRBD1 aligns across 7 bases. CDR3 length equals 16 residues. Germline V gene data show CDR1 as SGHDT and CDR2 as YYEEEE. The trim removed 4 bases at V and 0 bases at J, leaving 10 bases unmatched. The CDR3 reads CASSLVDRRSSYEQYF. The CDR3 DNA reads as TGTGCCAGCAGCCTGGTGGACAGGAGAAGCTCCTACGAGCAGTACTTC.

The sample holds a few counts of this clone. The V call is TRBV21-1, the J call TRBJ2-5; the table's D call, TRBD1, was not checked against the DNA. TRBV21-1 is termed a pseudogene. This CDR3 has 16 amino acids. CDR3 nucleotide sequence: TGTGCCAGCAGCAAACCCACAGGGGGTTTCCAAGAGACCCAGTACTTC. Its protein is CASSKPTGGFQETQYF.

V gene TRBV7-2 combines with J gene TRBJ2-5, with a tentative D call TRBD2 (6 bases). CDR1 is SGHTA, CDR2 FQGNSA, per germline. Trimming took off 5 bases at V and 5 bases at J, with 15 bases between the two ends. The CDR3 length is 14 residues. This CDR3 reads CASSQRRVSETQYF. Here the CDR3 DNA reads TGTGCCAGCAGCCAACGGAGGGTTTCGGAGACCCAGTACTTC.

This clone was detected once. This chain uses TRBV11-2 with TRBJ2-1; perhaps TRBD2 as D (6 bases). CDR3 length: 15 residues. Deletions cut 3 bases from V and 3 bases from J, with 12 bases between. Germline CDR1 reads SGHAT; CDR2 reads FQNNGV. CDR3 sequence (DNA): TGTGCCAGCAGCTTGGATATAGCGGTCTACAATGAGCAGTTCTTC. Translated: CASSLDIAVYNEQFF.

The sample holds a few counts of this clone. The chain combines TRBV6-2 or TRBV6-3 with TRBJ1-6; 9 bases match TRBD1. The CDR3 length is 15 residues. The trim removed 2 bases at V and 10 bases at J, leaving 6 bases unmatched. Germline V gene data show CDR1 as MNHEY and CDR2 as SVGEGT. CDR3 DNA sequence: TGTGCCAGCAGTTACCCGGGACAGGGTATATCACCCCTCCACTTT. This codes for CASSYPGQGISPLHF.

This CDR3 is CATSRWSEQYF. The DNA for the CDR3 is TGTGCCACCTCACGGTGGAGCGAGCAGTACTTC. This rearrangement joins TRBV19 to TRBJ2-7; no definite D call. Germline CDR1 and CDR2: LNHDA and SQIVND (reference sequence). V was shortened by 10 bases and J by 6 bases, with 13 bases between the two germline ends. The CDR3 length is 11 residues.

The V and J genes are TRBV18 and TRBJ2-7; D not certain. Germline CDR1 reads KGHSH; CDR2 reads LQKENI. The CDR3 contains 13 residues. V was shortened by 6 bases and J by 5 bases, with 14 bases between the two germline ends. CDR3 in DNA: TGTGCCAGCTCCCCCCAATTAGTTAACGAGCAGTACTTC. Translation: CASSPQLVNEQYF.

This chain joins TRBV28 and TRBJ2-4, with 7 bases identical to TRBD1. With 3 bases clipped from V and 0 bases from J, the junction kept 2 bases outside the gene matches. There are 15 residues in the CDR3. CDR1 is MDHEN and CDR2 is SYDVKM in the germline V gene. CDR3 amino acids: CASSLTGLAKNIQYF. The CDR3 coding sequence is TGTGCCAGCAGTTTGACAGGGCTAGCCAAAAACATTCAGTACTTC. Supplemented by reference TRBV28 and TRBJ2-4, the full variable domain reads DVKVTQSSRYLVKRTGEKVFLECVQDMDHENMFWYRQDPGLGLRLIYFSYDVKMKEKGDIPEGYSVSREKKERFSLILESASTNQTSMYLCASSLTGLAKNIQYFGAGTRLSVL.

CDR3 amino acids: CASRAPSDQPRLYYGYTF. The CDR3 nucleotides are TGTGCCAGTAGAGCGCCCAGCGACCAGCCGAGACTTTACTATGGCTACACCTTC. This rearrangement joins TRBV19 to TRBJ1-2; the D is unclear. The CDR3 sequence is 18 residues long. Germline CDR1 LNHDA, CDR2 SQIVND (reference sequence). V lost 6 bases and J 3 bases, leaving 26 bases between the germline ends.

Only a few counts were recorded for this clone. The chain uses TRBV7-9 and TRBJ2-7; 11 positions match TRBD2. V trimming: 6 bases; J trimming: 6 bases; junction bases outside the gene matches: 7. Germline CDR1 is SEHNR and CDR2 is FQNEAQ (reference sequence). The CDR3 has 14 amino acids. CDR3 amino acids: CASSFASGRIEQYF. CDR3 coding DNA: TGTGCCAGCAGTTTCGCTAGCGGGAGGATCGAGCAGTACTTC.

The V and J genes are TRBV24-1 and TRBJ2-2; a weak D match, TRBD1 (5 bases). V was cut by 6 bases and J by 3 bases, with 10 bases left in between. The CDR3 runs to 14 residues. The germline gives CDR1 KGHDR, CDR2 SFDVKD. CDR3 protein: CATSSQGDTGELFF. CDR3 in DNA: TGTGCCACCAGTTCTCAGGGCGACACCGGGGAGCTGTTTTTT.

This chain uses TRBV5-5 with TRBJ2-7; TRBD1 aligns across 9 bases. CDR3 length equals 16 residues. The J segment lost 2 bases and the V segment lost 0 bases, leaving 6 bases of the junction unmatched. The germline gives CDR1 SGHKS, CDR2 YYEKEE (reference sequence). The CDR3 coding sequence is TGTGCCAGCAGCTTGGAGGGACAGGGAAAAACCTACGAGCAGTACTTC. Protein: CASSLEGQGKTYEQYF.

This chain links TRBV27 with TRBJ2-3; TRBD2 aligns across 7 bases. Germline trimming cut 3 bases from V and 1 base from J; bases unmatched to any gene: 4. Germline lookup yields CDR1 MNHEY and CDR2 SMNVEV (reference sequence). This CDR3 region has 15 residues. This chain's CDR3 is CASSFSRGGTDTQYF. DNA of the CDR3: TGTGCCAGCAGTTTTTCTCGGGGGGGCACAGATACGCAGTATTTT.

This chain joins TRBV28 and TRBJ2-7; D call uncertain. There are 12 residues in the CDR3. CDR1 MDHEN and CDR2 SYDVKM come from the germline V gene. V was trimmed by 4 bases and J by 2 bases, leaving 6 bases between them. This chain's CDR3 is CASSSHPYEQYF. The CDR3 DNA reads TGTGCCAGCAGTTCCCATCCCTACGAGCAGTACTTC.

This chain links TRBV29-1 with TRBJ1-2; the match to TRBD1 covers 7 bases. The J segment lost 1 base and the V segment lost 4 bases, leaving 6 bases of the junction unmatched. There are 14 residues in the CDR3. Germline V lookup: CDR1 SQVTM, CDR2 ANQGSEA. The CDR3 DNA reads as TGCAGCGTTGGCGGGCGACAGGGTAACTATGGCTACACCTTC. Protein sequence: CSVGGRQGNYGYTF.

This chain connects TRBV29-1 to TRBJ1-1; D gene uncertain. V was trimmed by 3 bases and J by 1 base, leaving 9 bases between them. This CDR3 region has 13 residues. Germline CDR1 SQVTM, CDR2 ANQGSEA. The CDR3 coding sequence is TGCAGCGTTGACCCCGGGAAGAACACTGAAGCTTTCTTT. Its protein is CSVDPGKNTEAFF.

The V call is TRBV9, the J call TRBJ2-6, with D unresolved. This CDR3 contains 17 residues. The V gene's germline CDR1 is SGDLS and CDR2 YYNGEE. Trimming shortened V by 4 bases and J by 3 bases, and 17 bases separated the two germline ends. The CDR3 here is CASSLPRRGDGANVLTF. The CDR3 bases are TGTGCCAGCAGCCTACCCCGCAGAGGAGATGGGGCCAACGTCCTGACTTTC.

The chain links TRBV11-2 to TRBJ2-7; 12 bases agree with TRBD2. The CDR3 totals 16 residues. Germline CDR1 and CDR2: SGHAT and FQNNGV. With 5 bases clipped from V and 1 base from J, the junction kept 6 bases outside the gene matches. CDR3 loop: CASSLQTSGGSYEQYF. CDR3 bases: TGTGCCAGCAGCCTCCAGACTAGCGGGGGATCCTACGAGCAGTACTTC.

The chain links TRBV19 to TRBJ1-5, with 8 bases lining up with TRBD1. This CDR3 is 13 amino acids long. The germline gives CDR1 LNHDA, CDR2 SQIVND (reference sequence). V was pared by 5 bases and J by 7 bases, with 4 bases of the junction left unmatched. CDR3 protein: CASSFNRGQPQHF. The CDR3 DNA follows: TGTGCCAGTAGTTTTAACAGGGGGCAGCCCCAGCATTTT.